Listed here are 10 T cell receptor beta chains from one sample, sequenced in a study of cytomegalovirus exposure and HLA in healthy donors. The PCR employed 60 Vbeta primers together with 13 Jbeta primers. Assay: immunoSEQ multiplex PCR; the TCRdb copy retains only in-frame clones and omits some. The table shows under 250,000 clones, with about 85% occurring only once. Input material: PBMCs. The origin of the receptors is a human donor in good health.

CDR3 in DNA: TGTGCCAGCAGCCCTCCCGGTAGCGGGGCCCAAGAGACCCAGTACTTC. Its translation: CASSPPGSGAQETQYF. This rearrangement joins TRBV7-6 to TRBJ2-5, with TRBD2 matching 8 bases. Per germline, CDR1 SGHVS and CDR2 FNYEAQ. The CDR3 extends over 16 amino acids. V was clipped by 5 bases and J by 1 base; unmatched bases: 9.

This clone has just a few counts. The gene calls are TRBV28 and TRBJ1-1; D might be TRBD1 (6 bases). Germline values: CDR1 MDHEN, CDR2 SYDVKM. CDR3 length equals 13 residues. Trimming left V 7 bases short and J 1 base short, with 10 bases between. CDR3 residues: CASMGGQNTEAFF. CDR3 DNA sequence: TGTGCCAGCATGGGGGGGCAGAACACTGAAGCTTTCTTT. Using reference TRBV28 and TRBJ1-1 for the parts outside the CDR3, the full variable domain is DVKVTQSSRYLVKRTGEKVFLECVQDMDHENMFWYRQDPGLGLRLIYFSYDVKMKEKGDIPEGYSVSREKKERFSLILESASTNQTSMYLCASMGGQNTEAFFGQGTRLTVV.

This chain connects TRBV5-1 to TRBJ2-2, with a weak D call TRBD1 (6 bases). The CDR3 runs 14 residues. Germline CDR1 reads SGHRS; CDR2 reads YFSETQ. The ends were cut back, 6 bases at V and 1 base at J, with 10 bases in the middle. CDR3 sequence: CASNQGQNTGELFF. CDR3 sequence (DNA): TGCGCCAGCAATCAGGGGCAGAACACCGGGGAGCTGTTTTTT.

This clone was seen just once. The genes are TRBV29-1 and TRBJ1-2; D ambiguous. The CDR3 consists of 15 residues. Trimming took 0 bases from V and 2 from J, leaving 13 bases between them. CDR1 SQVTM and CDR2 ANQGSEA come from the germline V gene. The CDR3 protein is CSVEDDGGVNYGYTF. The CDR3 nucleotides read TGCAGCGTTGAAGACGATGGCGGCGTCAACTATGGCTACACCTTC.

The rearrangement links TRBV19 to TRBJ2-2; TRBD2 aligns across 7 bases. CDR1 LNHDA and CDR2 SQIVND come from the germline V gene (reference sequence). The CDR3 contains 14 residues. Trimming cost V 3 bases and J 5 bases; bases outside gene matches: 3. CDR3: CASSILGRTGELFF. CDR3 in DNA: TGTGCCAGTAGTATTCTCGGGAGGACCGGGGAGCTGTTTTTT.

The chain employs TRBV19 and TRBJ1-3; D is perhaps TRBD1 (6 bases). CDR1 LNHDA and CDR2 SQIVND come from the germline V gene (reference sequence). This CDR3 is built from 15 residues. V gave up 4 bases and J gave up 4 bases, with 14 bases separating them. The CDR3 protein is CASSTHTGSGNTIYF. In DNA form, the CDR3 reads TGTGCCAGTAGTACCCACACAGGGTCCGGAAACACCATATATTTT.

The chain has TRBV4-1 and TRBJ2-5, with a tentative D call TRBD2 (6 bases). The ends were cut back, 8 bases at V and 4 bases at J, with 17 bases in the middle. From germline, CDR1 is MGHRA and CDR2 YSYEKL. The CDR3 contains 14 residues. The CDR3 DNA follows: TGCGCCAGCGGATACCTGGGGACTGGAGAGACCCAGTACTTC. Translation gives CASGYLGTGETQYF.

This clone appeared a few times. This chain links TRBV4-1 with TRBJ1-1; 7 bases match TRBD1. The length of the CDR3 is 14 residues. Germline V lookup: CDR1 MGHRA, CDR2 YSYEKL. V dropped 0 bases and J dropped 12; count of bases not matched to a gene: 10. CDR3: CASSQESGQRVTFF. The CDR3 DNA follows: TGCGCCAGCAGCCAAGAATCGGGACAGCGTGTGACTTTCTTT.

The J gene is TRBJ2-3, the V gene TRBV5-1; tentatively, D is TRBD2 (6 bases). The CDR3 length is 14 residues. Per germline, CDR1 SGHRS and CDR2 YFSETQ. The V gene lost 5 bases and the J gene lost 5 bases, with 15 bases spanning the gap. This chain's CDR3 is CASRQSGSGDTQYF. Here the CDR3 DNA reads TGCGCCAGCAGACAGTCCGGGAGTGGAGATACGCAGTATTTT.

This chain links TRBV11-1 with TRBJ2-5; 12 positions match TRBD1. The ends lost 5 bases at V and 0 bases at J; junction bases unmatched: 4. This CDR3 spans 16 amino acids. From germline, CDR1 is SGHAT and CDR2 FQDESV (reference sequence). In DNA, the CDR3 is TGTGCCAGCAGCCTCGGGACAGGGGGCTACCAAGAGACCCAGTACTTC. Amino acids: CASSLGTGGYQETQYF. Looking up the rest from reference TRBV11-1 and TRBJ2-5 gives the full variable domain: EAEVAQSPRYKITEKSQAVAFWCDPISGHATLYWYRQILGQGPELLVQFQDESVVDDSQLPKDRFSAERLKGVDSTLKIQPAELGDSAMYLCASSLGTGGYQETQYFGPGTRLLVL.